A selection of T cell receptor beta chains follows, all from one sample in a study of beta chain features in type 1 diabetes. Repertoires were generated with immunoSEQ multiplex PCR, while TCRdb's copy carries only in-frame clones and drops some. The data show 120,000 or so clones, less than 20% seen once. The sample consisted of central memory CD4+ T cells from blood. These receptors came from a man aged 25 to 40 with type 1 diabetes. Each CDR3 is given with its conserved first and last residue. The D gene is left open where the match is weak. Rows give clone size only sometimes, using once, few, many, or a class for an expanded clone.

J gene,clone size,D gene,V gene,CDR3 DNA,CDR3 protein
TRBJ2-4,-,-,TRBV28,TGTGCCAGCAGTTCTGGGTTTAAAAACATTCAGTACTTC,CASSSGFKNIQYF
TRBJ1-5,few,-,TRBV30,TGTGCCTGGAGTGTTCTCCGCAATCAGCCCCAGCATTTT,CAWSVLRNQPQHF
TRBJ1-2,-,TRBD1,TRBV4-1,TGCGCCAGCAGCCAAGGGACAGGGACAAGAGGCTACACCTTC,CASSQGTGTRGYTF
TRBJ2-3,-,TRBD2,TRBV30,TGTGCCTGGAGACTAGCGGGGAGCACAGATACGCAGTATTTT,CAWRLAGSTDTQYF
TRBJ2-7,-,-,TRBV7-9,TGTGCCAGCAGCTCAAGAGGAGACTACGAGCAGTACTTC,CASSSRGDYEQYF
TRBJ1-6,-,-,TRBV18,TGTGCCAGCTCAGGCTCCTATAATTCACCCCTCCACTTT,CASSGSYNSPLHF
TRBJ2-2,many,TRBD1,TRBV2,TGTGCCAACAGGGGAAGCGGGGAGCTGTTTTTT,CANRGSGELFF
TRBJ2-5,-,-,TRBV21-1,TGTGCCAGCAGCAAAGCCCAAGAGACCCAGTACTTC,CASSKAQETQYF
TRBJ1-5,few,TRBD1,TRBV6-6,TGTGCCAGCAGCAGGACAGGTTTTCAGGATCAGCCCCAGCATTTT,CASSRTGFQDQPQHF
TRBJ2-3,-,TRBD1,TRBV9,TGTGCCAGCAGCGCAGGGACAGGTTCGACCATGGGGATGGATACGCAGTATTTT,CASSAGTGSTMGMDTQYF
TRBJ2-1,-,-,TRBV6-5,TGTGCCAGCAGTGTGGGGCTAAAGAACAATGAGCAGTTCTTC,CASSVGLKNNEQFF
TRBJ2-3,many,TRBD1,TRBV6-1,TGTGCCAGCAGTCGGACAGGGGCAGAAACAGATACGCAGTATTTT,CASSRTGAETDTQYF
TRBJ2-3,-,TRBD2,TRBV4-3,TGCGCCAGCAGCCGACAAACTCCTCTTAGCGGGGCAACTAGCACAGATACGCAGTATTTT,CASSRQTPLSGATSTDTQYF
TRBJ2-1,-,-,TRBV7-2,TGTGCCAGCAGCCTAGACGGGTCCATCGATGAGCAGTTCTTC,CASSLDGSIDEQFF
TRBJ2-7,few,TRBD2,TRBV14,TGTGCCAGCAGCCCCGGACTAGCGGCCCAGCCGTCCTACGAGCAGTACTTC,CASSPGLAAQPSYEQYF
TRBJ2-3,-,-,TRBV5-1,TGCGCCAGCAGCTCAGTGGGAACCGATCCGACAGATACGCAGTATTTT,CASSSVGTDPTDTQYF
TRBJ2-5,-,TRBD2,TRBV5-1,TGCGCCAGCAGTTTCGGACTAGCGGGGTCCTTGGAGACCCAGTACTTC,CASSFGLAGSLETQYF
TRBJ2-1,-,TRBD2,TRBV18,TGTGCCAGCTCACCTTCGACTAGCGGGGGGTCCTCCTACAATGAGCAGTTCTTC,CASSPSTSGGSSYNEQFF
TRBJ1-5,-,-,TRBV15,TGTGCCACCAGCAGAGATTACGGGAGCAATCAGCCCCAGCATTTT,CATSRDYGSNQPQHF
TRBJ1-5,few,-,TRBV4-2,TGTGCCAGCAGCCAAGAGGCAGGGGCGGATCAGCCCCAGCATTTT,CASSQEAGADQPQHF
TRBJ1-3,few,-,TRBV29-1,TGCAGCGTGGACTCTGGAAACACCATATATTTT,CSVDSGNTIYF
TRBJ2-5,few,-,TRBV7-2,TGTGCCAGCAGCTTAGGGGCCGCACTTCAAGAGACCCAGTACTTC,CASSLGAALQETQYF
TRBJ2-3,-,-,TRBV28,TGTGCCAGCAGTTCCCACAGCGCTTATACGCAGTATTTT,CASSSHSAYTQYF
TRBJ1-4,-,TRBD1,TRBV5-4,TGTGCCAGCAGCGGTGGACAGGGCGAAAAGGAAAAACTGTTTTTT,CASSGGQGEKEKLFF
TRBJ1-2,few,-,TRBV15,TGTGCCACCAGCAGAGATCCGGCCAGGCAGTATGGCTACACCTTC,CATSRDPARQYGYTF
TRBJ2-5,-,-,TRBV29-1,TGCAGCGTTGAAGATGCGCAGGGAGAGACCCAGTACTTC,CSVEDAQGETQYF
TRBJ2-3,many,-,TRBV15,TGTGCCACCAGCAGAGCCCCGGAGTGGCAAACAGATACGCAGTATTTT,CATSRAPEWQTDTQYF
TRBJ1-2,few,-,TRBV18,TGTGCCAGCTCCCCCGGACAGTACTATGGCTACACCTTC,CASSPGQYYGYTF
TRBJ1-1,few,TRBD1,TRBV29-1,TGCAGCGTGTCGGACAGGGAGGGCACTGAAGCTTTCTTT,CSVSDREGTEAFF
TRBJ2-2,-,TRBD1,TRBV7-9,TGTGCCAGCACCCGTGGGACAGCCGGGGCCGGGGAGCTGTTTTTT,CASTRGTAGAGELFF
TRBJ2-1,many,-,TRBV19,TGTGCCAGCACCCCCGCCCCGGGGGATCTCAGCAATGAGCAGTTCTTC,CASTPAPGDLSNEQFF
TRBJ2-1,few,-,TRBV7-2,TGTGCCAGCAGCTTAGGGGCCGCTGCAGGGAATGAGCAGTTCTTC,CASSLGAAAGNEQFF
TRBJ2-5,many,-,TRBV16,TGTGCCAGCAGCCAAGACAGAGAGACCCAGTACTTC,CASSQDRETQYF
TRBJ2-5,few,-,TRBV7-8,TGTGCCAGCAGCTTAGGCTCGTGGGAGACCCAGTACTTC,CASSLGSWETQYF
TRBJ2-3,-,-,TRBV15,TGTGCCACCAGCAGCGTAGCTCTGGGTTGGGCAGATACGCAGTATTTT,CATSSVALGWADTQYF